The rows below give T cell receptor beta chains drawn from one sample of a study of technical replicates of blood from a handful of donors. Profiled with immunoSEQ multiplex PCR; TCRdb holds only in-frame clones, not every one. The table shows 95,000 to 100,000 clones, with approximately 94% occurring only once. Material for sequencing was T cells isolated from PBMCs. Receptor source: a human donor in good health. Each CDR3 is given with its conserved first and last residue. A D gene is named only where the DNA matches it firmly. Rows may omit the clone size; those that give it use once, few, many or a size class.

v_call	clone_size	j_call	d_call	cdr3_aa	cdr3_nt
TRBV29-1	-	TRBJ2-3	-	CSTDSLTDTQYF	TGCAGCACGGACAGTCTCACAGATACGCAGTATTTT
TRBV19	-	TRBJ2-3	-	CASSPFGASGTDTQYF	TGTGCCAGTAGTCCATTCGGGGCTAGCGGCACAGATACGCAGTATTTT
TRBV10-1	once	TRBJ2-7	TRBD1	CASNNGDRSSYEQYF	TGCGCCAGCAATAACGGGGACAGGAGCTCCTACGAGCAGTACTTC
TRBV7-6	-	TRBJ2-2	-	CASSFRLGRDNTGELFF	TGTGCCAGCAGCTTTCGTTTAGGCAGGGATAACACCGGGGAGCTGTTTTTT
TRBV2	once	TRBJ1-4	-	CASSSDFRWNEKLFF	TGTGCCAGCAGTTCGGACTTTCGGTGGAATGAAAAACTGTTTTTT
TRBV2	-	TRBJ2-1	-	CASMTGTALNEQFF	TGTGCCAGCATGACCGGGACTGCCCTCAATGAGCAGTTCTTC
TRBV6-6	-	TRBJ1-6	TRBD1	CASSQKGQGGSPLHF	TGTGCCAGCAGCCAAAAGGGACAGGGGGGCTCACCCCTCCACTTT
TRBV6-1	-	TRBJ2-3	TRBD1	CASRGGQGATDTQYF	TGTGCCAGCAGGGGGGGACAGGGGGCCACAGATACGCAGTATTTT
TRBV11-2	once	TRBJ1-5	-	CASSLVSGRVHCNQPQHF	TGTGCCAGCAGCTTAGTTTCGGGCAGGGTGCATTGCAATCAGCCCCAGCATTTT
TRBV2	once	TRBJ1-2	TRBD1	CASSEGTGINYGYTF	TGTGCCAGCAGCGAAGGGACAGGGATTAACTATGGCTACACCTTC
TRBV6-6	-	TRBJ2-5	-	CASSYDGPRGETQYF	TGTGCCAGCAGTTACGATGGGCCCCGGGGGGAGACCCAGTACTTC
TRBV11-2	-	TRBJ1-6	-	CASSLQGDNSPLHF	TGTGCCAGCAGCCTACAGGGAGATAATTCACCCCTCCACTTT
TRBV27	-	TRBJ2-7	TRBD2	CASSWGLAGTYEQYF	TGTGCCAGCAGTTGGGGACTAGCGGGGACCTACGAGCAGTACTTC
TRBV2	-	TRBJ2-7	TRBD1	CASRFRDSSYEQYF	TGTGCCAGCAGGTTCCGGGACAGCTCCTACGAGCAGTACTTC
TRBV9	-	TRBJ2-2	-	CASSDGGLNTGELFF	TGTGCCAGCAGCGACGGGGGTTTGAACACCGGGGAGCTGTTTTTT
TRBV19	-	TRBJ1-2	TRBD1	CASSNSVGTGQSYTF	TGTGCCAGTAGCAATTCGGTCGGGACAGGGCAGAGCTACACCTTC
TRBV29-1	-	TRBJ1-1	-	CSVSQGLNTEAFF	TGCAGCGTTTCACAGGGCCTGAACACTGAAGCTTTCTTT
TRBV7-2	-	TRBJ1-5	TRBD1	CASSYNRGGQPQHF	TGTGCCAGCAGCTACAACAGGGGAGGACAGCCCCAGCATTTT
TRBV19	-	TRBJ2-7	TRBD1	CASSRTGGIYEQYF	TGTGCCAGTAGTCGGACAGGGGGCATCTACGAGCAGTACTTC
TRBV7-2	-	TRBJ2-5	TRBD1	CASSQGQGRETQYF	TGTGCCAGCAGCCAGGGACAGGGGAGGGAGACCCAGTACTTC
TRBV7-6	-	TRBJ2-1	TRBD2	CASSSGLAGDADEQFF	TGTGCCAGCAGCAGCGGACTAGCGGGAGACGCGGATGAGCAGTTCTTC
TRBV28	-	TRBJ2-7	-	CASSLPPHGRGYEQYF	TGTGCCAGCAGTTTACCCCCCCACGGGCGGGGATACGAGCAGTACTTC
TRBV9	-	TRBJ2-1	-	CASSVGRTKHNEQFF	TGTGCCAGCAGCGTAGGGAGGACTAAACACAATGAGCAGTTCTTC
TRBV30	-	TRBJ1-1	TRBD1	CACLNPGQGIGEAFF	TGTGCCTGCCTTAATCCGGGACAGGGGATCGGCGAAGCTTTCTTT
TRBV28	-	TRBJ2-3	TRBD1	CASSVTGAQYF	TGTGCCAGCAGTGTCACAGGGGCGCAGTATTTT
TRBV19	-	TRBJ1-2	-	CASSMGTLESGYTF	TGTGCCAGTAGTATGGGGACTCTCGAATCTGGCTACACCTTC
TRBV28	-	TRBJ1-2	-	CASSLSTPGGYPAF	TGTGCCAGCAGTTTATCAACTCCGGGGGGATATCCAGCCTTC
TRBV29-1	-	TRBJ1-1	TRBD1	CSAGTGAHRTEAFF	TGCAGCGCTGGGACAGGGGCACACAGGACTGAAGCTTTCTTT
TRBV4-1	-	TRBJ2-2	-	CASSLGLNTGELFF	TGCGCCAGCAGCCTCGGACTGAACACCGGGGAGCTGTTTTTT
TRBV19	-	TRBJ2-2	TRBD1	CASRITLQGAGTGELFF	TGTGCCAGTAGGATCACCTTACAGGGGGCAGGCACCGGGGAGCTGTTTTTT
TRBV5-5	once	TRBJ2-1	-	CASSFTQGNEQFF	TGTGCCAGCAGCTTTACACAGGGAAATGAGCAGTTCTTC
TRBV19	-	TRBJ2-2	-	CASSIAGQGTGELFF	TGTGCCAGTAGTATAGCTGGGCAGGGGACCGGGGAGCTGTTTTTT
TRBV19	-	TRBJ2-3	-	CASRPRNTGRDTQYF	TGTGCCAGTAGACCTCGGAACACAGGGAGAGATACGCAGTATTTT
TRBV19	-	TRBJ2-2	TRBD1	CASSHTPTGMNTGELFF	TGTGCCAGTAGCCACACCCCGACAGGGATGAACACCGGGGAGCTGTTTTTT
TRBV19	-	TRBJ1-2	-	CASSRTESLVIFGYTF	TGTGCCAGTAGTAGGACAGAATCCCTCGTTATTTTCGGCTACACCTTC
TRBV5-1	-	TRBJ2-2	TRBD2	CASSSLAGLDGELFF	TGCGCCAGCAGCTCACTAGCGGGATTGGACGGGGAGCTGTTTTTT
TRBV18	-	TRBJ1-1	-	CASSPSGMNTEAFF	TGTGCCAGCTCACCATCAGGAATGAACACTGAAGCTTTCTTT
TRBV18	-	TRBJ2-3	TRBD2	CASSPSRGTDTQYF	TGTGCCAGCTCACCATCGCGGGGGACAGATACGCAGTATTTT
TRBV10-3	-	TRBJ1-1	-	CAIRVAENTEAFF	TGTGCCATCAGGGTAGCAGAGAACACTGAAGCTTTCTTT